This T cell receptor beta chain was sequenced in a study of T cells in Graves' hyperthyroidism and ophthalmopathy. Study conclusions and caveats: Classification by a 13 V-J model distinguished ophthalmopathy from stable hyperthyroidism. Most clonotypes expanded in thyroid above 0.001 were likewise present in blood.

Comments on this clonotype: What it binds is unknown.

RNA transcripts provided the source from which TCR beta CDR3 regions were amplified. A set of HTBI primers served as the primers for a first-round RT-PCR of the TCR CDR3. A single record per CDR3 protein comes from TCRdb applying MiXCR to the multiplex PCR reads. The sample shows more than 500,000 distinct CDR3 sequences, 46% of them seen only once. The CDR3 has 18 amino acids. Germline CDR1 and CDR2: SEHNR and FQNEAQ (reference sequence). J was trimmed by 0 bases and V by 1 base; bases with no gene match: 9. This TCR derives from an adult woman with Graves' disease, either hyperthyroidism or ophthalmopathy (not recorded which). The J gene is TRBJ2-7, the V gene TRBV7-9; TRBD2 matches at 10 bases. Sequencing was performed on peripheral blood or thyroid tissue (not recorded which). The DNA of the CDR3 is TGTGCCAGCAGCTTAGGAGCTAGCGGGGGCGCCGGCTCCTACGAGCAGTACTTC. This translates into CASSLGASGGAGSYEQYF.